Presented here are 18 T cell receptor beta chains from one specimen sequenced in a study of T cells in Graves' hyperthyroidism and ophthalmopathy. What was amplified from RNA transcripts were TCR beta CDR3 regions. In the first-round RT-PCR of the TCR CDR3, the HTBI primer set was used. TCRdb processed the multiplex PCR reads anew with MiXCR; each CDR3 protein has one entry. This sample has under 650,000 distinct CDR3 sequences, with around 16% found just once. The sample taken for sequencing was blood. The receptors were gathered from a woman aged 30 to 39 with Graves' hyperthyroidism.

The V gene is TRBV20-1, the J gene TRBJ2-7; D remains ambiguous. V shed 0 bases and J shed 2 bases, with 11 bases lying between them. The CDR3 totals 14 residues. Germline loops: CDR1 DFQATT, CDR2 SNEGSKA (reference sequence). CDR3 amino acids: CSARDQGVTYEQYF. The CDR3 coding sequence is TGCAGTGCTAGAGATCAAGGAGTTACCTACGAGCAGTACTTC.

This clonotype occurred a few times. This chain uses TRBV27 with TRBJ2-7; 8 bases line up with TRBD2. Unmatched junction bases numbered 7, after V lost 2 bases and J lost 4 bases. Germline assignment: CDR1 MNHEY and CDR2 SMNVEV (reference sequence). This CDR3 has 15 residues. CDR3 sequence (DNA): TGTGCCAGCAGTTTACGACGGGAGGGCTGGTACGAGCAGTACTTC. Protein: CASSLRREGWYEQYF.

The sample holds many counts of this clonotype. The rearrangement uses TRBV12-3 or TRBV12-4 and TRBJ2-3; 7 bases match TRBD1. Trimming at V came to 3 bases and at J to 6 bases, leaving 6 bases not matched to a gene. There are 14 residues in the CDR3. This chain's CDR3 is CASSFGTALDTQYF. The DNA of the CDR3 is TGTGCCAGCAGTTTCGGGACAGCTCTCGATACGCAGTATTTT.

This clonotype was seen repeatedly, ten times or more. The V gene is TRBV27, the J gene TRBJ2-7, with D possibly matching TRBD2 (6 bases). Trimming stripped 4 bases from V and 8 bases from J, with 21 bases between. The CDR3 contains 15 residues. Germline V gives CDR1 MNHEY, CDR2 SMNVEV (reference sequence). The CDR3 DNA reads as TGTGCCAGCAGTTCGTCCGGGATCGGAGGGGTTAAGCAGTACTTC. Amino acids: CASSSSGIGGVKQYF.

This clonotype came up many times. The chain links TRBV7-2 to TRBJ2-5, with a possible D match to TRBD2 (5 bases). Per germline, CDR1 SGHTA and CDR2 FQGNSA. V lost 5 bases and J lost 9, with 25 bases in between. The CDR3 consists of 16 residues. The CDR3 DNA reads as TGTGCCAGCAGCCCGCTTTCCGAGGGATCCTGGCGGGCCCAGTACTTC. This gives the protein CASSPLSEGSWRAQYF. Variable domain in full (rest from reference TRBV7-2 and TRBJ2-5): GAGVSQSPSNKVTEKGKDVELRCDPISGHTALYWYRQSLGQGLEFLIYFQGNSAPDKSGLPSDRFSAERTGGSVSTLTIQRTQQEDSAVYLCASSPLSEGSWRAQYFGPGTRLLVL.

This clonotype was detected ten times or more. The chain links TRBV20-1 to TRBJ1-1; 7 nucleotides align to TRBD1. The CDR3 totals 12 residues. V gave up 6 bases and J gave up 1 base; unmatched junction bases: 2. Germline V gives CDR1 DFQATT, CDR2 SNEGSKA (reference sequence). CDR3: CSAEGANTEAFF. The CDR3 DNA sequence: TGCAGTGCAGAGGGGGCGAACACTGAAGCTTTCTTT.

This clonotype has a handful of counts. The chain combines TRBV5-1 with TRBJ2-5; D unclear. CDR3 length: 13 amino acids. Germline CDR1 reads SGHRS; CDR2 reads YFSETQ. The V end was cut by 1 base, the J end by 4 bases, with 8 bases between. The CDR3 coding sequence is TGCGCCAGCAGCTTGACCCGGGCAGAGACCCAGTACTTC. Protein product: CASSLTRAETQYF.

This clonotype turned up a few times. The chain combines TRBV19 with TRBJ2-7; unclear D gene. Germline lookup yields CDR1 LNHDA and CDR2 SQIVND (reference sequence). V dropped 5 bases and J dropped 0 bases, with 17 bases sitting between them. The CDR3 spans 16 residues. The CDR3 loop is CASSHRTDLSSYEQYF. CDR3 nucleotide sequence: TGTGCCAGTAGTCACCGGACCGACCTAAGCTCCTACGAGCAGTACTTC.

The table lists this clonotype with a few counts. The J gene is TRBJ1-4, the V gene TRBV12-3 or TRBV12-4; 8 bases are a match to TRBD1. The CDR3 is 17 amino acids. J lost 3 bases, V lost 1 base, and 7 bases had no gene match. CDR3 nucleotide sequence: TGTGCCAGCAGTTTAGACTTTGGACAGGGTTCTAATGAAAAACTGTTTTTT. This codes for CASSLDFGQGSNEKLFF.

This clonotype was detected a few times. The J gene is TRBJ1-4, the V gene TRBV30; perhaps TRBD1 as D (5 bases). V shed 5 bases and J shed 3 bases, with 7 bases lying between them. Germline-derived CDR1 and CDR2 are GTSNPN and SVGIG (reference sequence). The CDR3 is 12 amino acids. The CDR3 DNA reads as TGTGCCTGGTCCAGGGCTAATGAAAAACTGTTTTTT. Amino acid sequence: CAWSRANEKLFF.

The chain is built from TRBV24-1 and TRBJ1-2; 8 bases map to TRBD1. The CDR3 spans 14 residues. J was trimmed by 4 bases and V by 5 bases; bases with no gene match: 5. Germline CDR1 and CDR2: KGHDR and SFDVKD. The CDR3 reads CATSARQGTYGYTF. The CDR3 coding sequence is TGTGCCACCAGTGCCCGACAGGGGACCTATGGCTACACCTTC.

The chain couples TRBV15 to TRBJ2-5; 10 positions match TRBD1. The germline gives CDR1 LNHNV, CDR2 YYDKDF (reference sequence). The V segment lost 3 bases and the J segment 5 bases; nucleotides outside the gene matches: 12. The CDR3 has 17 residues. The CDR3 here is CATSSDRGLDTGETQYF. CDR3 nucleotide sequence: TGTGCCACCAGCAGCGACAGGGGGCTTGATACTGGTGAGACCCAGTACTTC.

This clonotype came up many times. The chain couples TRBV30 to TRBJ1-3; D is ambiguous. Germline CDR1 GTSNPN, CDR2 SVGIG (reference sequence). V was shortened by 5 bases and J by 2 bases, with 13 bases between the two germline ends. The CDR3 is 14 amino acids. CDR3 sequence reads: CAWGIGSPGNTIYF. The CDR3 DNA reads TGTGCCTGGGGCATAGGGTCCCCTGGAAACACCATATATTTT.

At least ten counts were recorded for this clonotype. The genes are TRBV13 and TRBJ2-3, with TRBD1 matching over 8 bases. This CDR3 region has 14 residues. V lost 6 bases to trimming and J lost 4 bases; unmatched junction nucleotides: 6. CDR1 is PRHDT and CDR2 is FYEKMQ in the germline V gene (reference sequence). CDR3 coding DNA: TGTGCCAGCAGACTCCAGGGGGCCCCAGATACGCAGTATTTT. It codes for CASRLQGAPDTQYF.

This clonotype has just a few counts. This sequence joins TRBV10-3 and TRBJ1-5, with D possibly being TRBD1 (5 bases). V was pared by 10 bases and J by 5 bases, with 15 bases between. This CDR3 has 13 residues. Germline CDR1 is ENHRY and CDR2 is SYGVKD. This chain's CDR3 is CATSIPGDQPQHF. The CDR3 region has the DNA TGTGCCACCTCCATCCCGGGGGATCAGCCCCAGCATTTT.

This chain links TRBV5-1 with TRBJ1-2, with no clear D. The V gene's germline CDR1 is SGHRS and CDR2 YFSETQ. The CDR3 runs to 12 residues. V gave up 0 bases and J gave up 5 bases, with 5 bases separating them. The CDR3: CASSLEQYGYTF. CDR3 DNA sequence: TGCGCCAGCAGCTTGGAACAGTATGGCTACACCTTC.

This clonotype was detected only a few times. The chain couples TRBV28 to TRBJ2-3; 8 nucleotides line up with TRBD2. The V and J ends lost 5 bases and 5 bases, in that order; junction bases with no gene match: 6. Germline assignment: CDR1 MDHEN and CDR2 SYDVKM. The CDR3 runs to 14 residues. CDR3 amino acids: CASSTSLAGDTQYF. The CDR3 bases are TGTGCCAGCAGTACGTCCCTAGCGGGAGATACGCAGTATTTT.

This chain connects TRBV9 to TRBJ1-2; D uncertain. The CDR3 extends over 13 amino acids. Germline-derived CDR1 and CDR2 are SGDLS and YYNGEE. Trimming stripped 7 bases from V and 6 bases from J, with 16 bases between. In nucleotides, the CDR3 is TGTGCCAGCGGCCCCAGTGGGAGGAATGGCTACACCTTC. Protein product: CASGPSGRNGYTF.